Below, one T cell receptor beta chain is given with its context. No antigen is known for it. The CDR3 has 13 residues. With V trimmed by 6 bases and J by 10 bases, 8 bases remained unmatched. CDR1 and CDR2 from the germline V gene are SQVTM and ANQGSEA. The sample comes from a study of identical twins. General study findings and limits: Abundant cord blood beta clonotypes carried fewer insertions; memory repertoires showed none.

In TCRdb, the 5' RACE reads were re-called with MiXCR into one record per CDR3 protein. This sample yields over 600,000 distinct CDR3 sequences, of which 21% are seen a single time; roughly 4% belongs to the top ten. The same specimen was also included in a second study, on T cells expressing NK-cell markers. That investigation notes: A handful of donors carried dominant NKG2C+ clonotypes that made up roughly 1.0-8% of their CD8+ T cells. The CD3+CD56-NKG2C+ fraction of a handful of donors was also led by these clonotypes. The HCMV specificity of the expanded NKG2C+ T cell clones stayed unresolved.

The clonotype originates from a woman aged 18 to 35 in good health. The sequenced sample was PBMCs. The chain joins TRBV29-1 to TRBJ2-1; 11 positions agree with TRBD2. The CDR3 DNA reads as TGCAGCGTCCTTTACGGGACTAGCGGAGAGCAGTTCTTC. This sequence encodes CSVLYGTSGEQFF.